This is a list of T cell receptor beta chains from one sample in a study of CD4 T cells in relation to SARS-CoV-2 and coronaviruses. Their antigens remain unidentified. Libraries were prepared by immunoSEQ multiplex PCR; TCRdb keeps only in-frame clonotypes and omits some of them. In the table there are about 21,000 clones, about 80% of which are singletons. What was sequenced was CD4+ T cells from PBMCs, cultured in vitro. The receptors shown here come from a human donor in good health. CDR3s include the opening cysteine and the closing phenylalanine or tryptophan. Each record gives: V gene, clone size, D gene, J gene, CDR3 protein, CDR3 DNA. A D gene is named only where the DNA matches it firmly. Not all rows give a size; the values are once, few, many and, for expanded clones, a class.

v_call: TRBV7-9; clone_size: NA; d_call: NA; j_call: TRBJ2-5; cdr3_aa: CASSPRIYETQYF; cdr3_nt: TGTGCCAGCAGCCCCAGGATTTATGAGACCCAGTACTTC
v_call: TRBV7-9; clone_size: NA; d_call: NA; j_call: TRBJ1-2; cdr3_aa: CASSLEVSGADGYTF; cdr3_nt: TGTGCCAGCAGCTTAGAGGTTTCGGGGGCCGATGGCTACACCTTC
v_call: TRBV5-1; clone_size: NA; d_call: NA; j_call: TRBJ2-7; cdr3_aa: CASSLIGSYEQYF; cdr3_nt: TGCGCCAGCAGCTTAATAGGGTCCTACGAGCAGTACTTC
v_call: TRBV21-1; clone_size: NA; d_call: NA; j_call: TRBJ1-2; cdr3_aa: CASRDRDVYGYTF; cdr3_nt: TGTGCCAGCAGAGACAGGGACGTCTATGGCTACACCTTC
v_call: TRBV7-6; clone_size: NA; d_call: TRBD1; j_call: TRBJ1-5; cdr3_aa: CASSFHDREQNQPQHF; cdr3_nt: TGTGCCAGCAGCTTTCACGACAGGGAGCAAAATCAGCCCCAGCATTTT
v_call: TRBV13; clone_size: NA; d_call: NA; j_call: TRBJ2-2; cdr3_aa: CASRLGQLVVPGELFF; cdr3_nt: TGTGCCAGCAGACTAGGACAGCTTGTTGTCCCCGGGGAGCTGTTTTTT
v_call: TRBV11-2; clone_size: NA; d_call: TRBD1; j_call: TRBJ1-1; cdr3_aa: CASSEGAGTEAFF; cdr3_nt: TGTGCCAGCAGCGAGGGGGCCGGGACTGAAGCTTTCTTT
v_call: TRBV18; clone_size: NA; d_call: NA; j_call: TRBJ2-3; cdr3_aa: CASSVHVGRATDTQYF; cdr3_nt: TGTGCCAGCTCGGTCCACGTGGGCAGAGCCACAGATACGCAGTATTTT
v_call: TRBV10-3; clone_size: NA; d_call: NA; j_call: TRBJ1-1; cdr3_aa: CAMSRLVNTEAFF; cdr3_nt: TGTGCCATGAGTCGGTTGGTCAACACTGAAGCTTTCTTT
v_call: TRBV7-9; clone_size: NA; d_call: TRBD1; j_call: TRBJ1-1; cdr3_aa: CASSPSGQARAEAFF; cdr3_nt: TGTGCCAGCAGCCCCTCGGGACAGGCCCGGGCTGAAGCTTTCTTT
v_call: TRBV5-4; clone_size: NA; d_call: NA; j_call: TRBJ1-1; cdr3_aa: CASSLPPGRRTSEAFF; cdr3_nt: TGTGCCAGCAGCTTGCCTCCGGGACGCCGGACCTCTGAGGCTTTCTTT
v_call: TRBV5-1; clone_size: NA; d_call: NA; j_call: TRBJ1-1; cdr3_aa: CASSRIGNTEAFF; cdr3_nt: TGCGCCAGCAGCCGGATCGGAAACACTGAAGCTTTCTTT
v_call: TRBV5-1; clone_size: NA; d_call: TRBD1; j_call: TRBJ2-6; cdr3_aa: CASLPGGTGATGANVLTF; cdr3_nt: TGCGCCAGCTTACCAGGTGGGACAGGGGCAACTGGGGCCAACGTCCTGACTTTC
v_call: TRBV5-1; clone_size: NA; d_call: TRBD1; j_call: TRBJ1-5; cdr3_aa: CASSLGGQSNQPQHF; cdr3_nt: TGCGCCAGCAGCTTGGGGGGACAGAGCAATCAGCCCCAGCATTTT
v_call: TRBV19; clone_size: NA; d_call: NA; j_call: TRBJ2-1; cdr3_aa: CASSGRLPYNEQFF; cdr3_nt: TGTGCCAGTAGTGGGCGACTGCCATACAATGAGCAGTTCTTC
v_call: TRBV30; clone_size: NA; d_call: NA; j_call: TRBJ2-5; cdr3_aa: CAWTYTSFQETQYF; cdr3_nt: TGTGCCTGGACCTATACTAGTTTTCAAGAGACCCAGTACTTC
v_call: TRBV19; clone_size: NA; d_call: NA; j_call: TRBJ1-6; cdr3_aa: CASSIMGSLHF; cdr3_nt: TGTGCCAGTAGTATCATGGGATCCCTCCACTTT
v_call: TRBV13; clone_size: few; d_call: TRBD1; j_call: TRBJ2-1; cdr3_aa: CASSSPGQGTGIMTYNEQFF; cdr3_nt: TGTGCCAGCAGCTCCCCGGGACAGGGAACGGGAATAATGACCTACAATGAGCAGTTCTTC
v_call: TRBV3-1/TRBV3-2; clone_size: NA; d_call: TRBD1; j_call: TRBJ1-4; cdr3_aa: CASSQDPGTGDEKLFF; cdr3_nt: TGTGCCAGCAGCCAAGATCCCGGGACAGGGGATGAAAAACTGTTTTTT
v_call: TRBV5-1; clone_size: once; d_call: NA; j_call: TRBJ1-1; cdr3_aa: CASSLGGTSNTEAFF; cdr3_nt: TGCGCCAGCAGCTTGGGGGGGACTTCTAACACTGAAGCTTTCTTT
v_call: TRBV7-3; clone_size: NA; d_call: TRBD2; j_call: TRBJ2-1; cdr3_aa: CASSSTGTSYNEQFF; cdr3_nt: TGTGCCAGCAGCTCCACCGGGACTAGTTACAATGAGCAGTTCTTC
v_call: TRBV19; clone_size: once; d_call: TRBD1; j_call: TRBJ2-7; cdr3_aa: CASTGTARGSLEQYF; cdr3_nt: TGTGCCAGTACCGGGACGGCCAGGGGGTCCCTCGAGCAGTACTTC
v_call: TRBV2; clone_size: few; d_call: TRBD1; j_call: TRBJ1-2; cdr3_aa: CASSDGARGAGGYTF; cdr3_nt: TGTGCCAGCAGTGATGGAGCCAGGGGGGCCGGTGGCTACACCTTC
v_call: TRBV28; clone_size: NA; d_call: TRBD1; j_call: TRBJ1-4; cdr3_aa: CASSSQQGRDEKLFF; cdr3_nt: TGTGCCAGCAGTTCTCAACAGGGGAGGGATGAAAAACTGTTTTTT
v_call: TRBV30; clone_size: NA; d_call: NA; j_call: TRBJ2-5; cdr3_aa: CAWRPRGDQETQYF; cdr3_nt: TGTGCCTGGAGGCCCCGAGGGGACCAAGAGACCCAGTACTTC
v_call: TRBV28; clone_size: NA; d_call: TRBD1; j_call: TRBJ2-3; cdr3_aa: CASSAAGTGVKDTQYF; cdr3_nt: TGTGCCAGCAGTGCAGCCGGGACAGGTGTAAAAGATACGCAGTATTTT
v_call: TRBV11-2; clone_size: NA; d_call: TRBD2; j_call: TRBJ2-4; cdr3_aa: CASSQREGAKNIQYF; cdr3_nt: TGTGCCAGCAGCCAGCGGGAGGGAGCCAAAAACATTCAGTACTTC
v_call: TRBV9; clone_size: NA; d_call: TRBD1; j_call: TRBJ1-6; cdr3_aa: CASSVALDRDNSPLHF; cdr3_nt: TGTGCCAGCAGCGTAGCTCTGGACAGGGATAATTCACCCCTCCACTTT
v_call: TRBV30; clone_size: NA; d_call: NA; j_call: TRBJ1-2; cdr3_aa: CAWSPWAAGYTF; cdr3_nt: TGTGCCTGGAGCCCGTGGGCAGCTGGCTACACCTTC
v_call: TRBV30; clone_size: NA; d_call: NA; j_call: TRBJ2-4; cdr3_aa: CARILRAVSLAKNIQYF; cdr3_nt: TGTGCCCGGATTCTCCGAGCGGTTTCCCTAGCCAAAAACATTCAGTACTTC
v_call: TRBV2; clone_size: few; d_call: NA; j_call: TRBJ2-1; cdr3_aa: CASRELRTRGKQFF; cdr3_nt: TGTGCCAGCAGAGAGCTTAGAACAAGGGGGAAGCAGTTCTTC
v_call: TRBV5-1; clone_size: NA; d_call: TRBD1; j_call: TRBJ2-2; cdr3_aa: CASSLGGTGNTGELFF; cdr3_nt: TGCGCCAGCAGCTTGGGTGGGACAGGGAACACCGGGGAGCTGTTTTTT
v_call: TRBV9; clone_size: once; d_call: NA; j_call: TRBJ2-5; cdr3_aa: CASSVGEETQYF; cdr3_nt: TGTGCCAGCAGCGTAGGCGAAGAGACCCAGTACTTC
v_call: TRBV6-5; clone_size: NA; d_call: NA; j_call: TRBJ2-7; cdr3_aa: CASSSTGMGEQYF; cdr3_nt: TGTGCCAGCAGTTCTACAGGGATGGGGGAGCAGTACTTC
v_call: TRBV18; clone_size: NA; d_call: NA; j_call: TRBJ2-3; cdr3_aa: CASSPTSTDTQYF; cdr3_nt: TGTGCCAGCTCACCAACCAGCACAGATACGCAGTATTTT
v_call: TRBV6-5; clone_size: once; d_call: TRBD1; j_call: TRBJ2-4; cdr3_aa: CASSSGQGMDIQYF; cdr3_nt: TGTGCCAGCAGTTCCGGACAGGGAATGGACATTCAGTACTTC
v_call: TRBV21-1; clone_size: few; d_call: NA; j_call: TRBJ2-7; cdr3_aa: CASSKKGSLTAYEQYF; cdr3_nt: TGTGCCAGCAGCAAAAAAGGGAGTTTGACGGCCTACGAGCAGTACTTC
v_call: TRBV6-5; clone_size: NA; d_call: NA; j_call: TRBJ2-7; cdr3_aa: CAITDTYEQYF; cdr3_nt: TGTGCCATCACAGACACCTACGAGCAGTACTTC
v_call: TRBV9; clone_size: NA; d_call: NA; j_call: TRBJ1-1; cdr3_aa: CASSLGDPNTEAFF; cdr3_nt: TGTGCCAGCAGCCTAGGGGACCCGAACACTGAAGCTTTCTTT
v_call: TRBV30; clone_size: NA; d_call: NA; j_call: TRBJ1-1; cdr3_aa: CAWSVLRANTEAFF; cdr3_nt: TGTGCCTGGAGTGTACTCAGGGCCAACACTGAAGCTTTCTTT
v_call: TRBV5-4; clone_size: NA; d_call: NA; j_call: TRBJ2-7; cdr3_aa: CASSSPAGRDYEQYF; cdr3_nt: TGTGCCAGCAGCTCCCCCGCGGGACGGGACTACGAGCAGTACTTC
v_call: TRBV18; clone_size: NA; d_call: NA; j_call: TRBJ1-3; cdr3_aa: CASSPGGIGAGNTIYF; cdr3_nt: TGTGCCAGCTCACCAGGCGGAATCGGGGCTGGAAACACCATATATTTT
v_call: TRBV5-1; clone_size: NA; d_call: TRBD1; j_call: TRBJ2-7; cdr3_aa: CASSPVGRGRDEQYF; cdr3_nt: TGCGCCAGCAGCCCCGTGGGCAGGGGGCGGGACGAGCAGTACTTC
v_call: TRBV30; clone_size: NA; d_call: TRBD1; j_call: TRBJ1-1; cdr3_aa: CAWRFTGGRTEAFF; cdr3_nt: TGTGCCTGGAGGTTTACAGGGGGTCGAACTGAAGCTTTCTTT
v_call: TRBV27; clone_size: NA; d_call: NA; j_call: TRBJ1-1; cdr3_aa: CASKPDTEAFF; cdr3_nt: TGTGCCAGCAAACCGGACACTGAAGCTTTCTTT
v_call: TRBV6-6; clone_size: NA; d_call: NA; j_call: TRBJ1-1; cdr3_aa: CASSPFGTEAFF; cdr3_nt: TGTGCCAGCAGTCCGTTTGGCACTGAAGCTTTCTTT
v_call: TRBV24-1; clone_size: NA; d_call: NA; j_call: TRBJ1-1; cdr3_aa: CATSTTGHTEAFF; cdr3_nt: TGTGCCACCAGTACGACAGGTCACACTGAAGCTTTCTTT
v_call: TRBV19; clone_size: few; d_call: NA; j_call: TRBJ2-7; cdr3_aa: CASSIGGNRDEQYF; cdr3_nt: TGTGCCAGTAGTATAGGAGGCAACCGGGACGAGCAGTACTTC
v_call: TRBV6-5; clone_size: NA; d_call: TRBD2; j_call: TRBJ2-1; cdr3_aa: CASSYGGLAEQFF; cdr3_nt: TGTGCCAGCAGTTACGGGGGACTAGCAGAGCAGTTCTTC
v_call: TRBV5-1; clone_size: NA; d_call: NA; j_call: TRBJ2-6; cdr3_aa: CASSLAVSSGANVLTF; cdr3_nt: TGCGCCAGCAGCTTGGCCGTCAGCTCTGGGGCCAACGTCCTGACTTTC
v_call: TRBV5-1; clone_size: NA; d_call: NA; j_call: TRBJ1-1; cdr3_aa: CASSLFMRANTEAFF; cdr3_nt: TGCGCCAGCAGCTTGTTTATGAGGGCGAACACTGAAGCTTTCTTT
v_call: TRBV19; clone_size: NA; d_call: TRBD1; j_call: TRBJ1-1; cdr3_aa: CASSKPDRGNTEAFF; cdr3_nt: TGTGCCAGTAGTAAACCCGACAGGGGCAACACTGAAGCTTTCTTT
v_call: TRBV12-5; clone_size: NA; d_call: NA; j_call: TRBJ1-5; cdr3_aa: CASGLVHDGRVVSNQPQHF; cdr3_nt: TGTGCTAGTGGTTTGGTACACGATGGAAGGGTAGTAAGCAATCAGCCCCAGCATTTT
v_call: TRBV15; clone_size: NA; d_call: TRBD1; j_call: TRBJ2-7; cdr3_aa: CATSRAGQSTEQYF; cdr3_nt: TGTGCCACCAGCAGAGCGGGACAGTCGACCGAGCAGTACTTC